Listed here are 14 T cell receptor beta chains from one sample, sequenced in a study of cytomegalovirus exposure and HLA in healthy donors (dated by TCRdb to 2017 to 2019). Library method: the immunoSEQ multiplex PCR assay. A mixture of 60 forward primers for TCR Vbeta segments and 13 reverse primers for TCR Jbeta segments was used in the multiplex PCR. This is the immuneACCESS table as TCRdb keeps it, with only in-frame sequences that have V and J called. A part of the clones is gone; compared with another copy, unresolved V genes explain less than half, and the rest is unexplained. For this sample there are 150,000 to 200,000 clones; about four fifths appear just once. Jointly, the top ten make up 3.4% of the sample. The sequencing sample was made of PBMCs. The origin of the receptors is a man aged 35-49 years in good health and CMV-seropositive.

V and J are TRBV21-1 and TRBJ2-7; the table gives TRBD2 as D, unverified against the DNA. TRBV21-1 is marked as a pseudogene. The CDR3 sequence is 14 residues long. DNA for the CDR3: TGTGCCAGCAGCAACCTAGCGGTCTCCTACGAGCAGTACTTC. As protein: CASSNLAVSYEQYF.

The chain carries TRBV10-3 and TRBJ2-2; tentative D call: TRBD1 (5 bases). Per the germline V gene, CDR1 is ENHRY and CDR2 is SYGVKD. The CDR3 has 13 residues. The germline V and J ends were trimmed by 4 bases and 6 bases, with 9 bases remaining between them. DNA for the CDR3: TGTGCCATCAGTGCCGACAGTCCCGGGGAGCTGTTTTTT. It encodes CAISADSPGELFF.

The CDR3 reads CASSFGQGAGVVTDTQYF. The CDR3 nucleotides are TGTGCCAGCAGCTTCGGACAGGGGGCTGGTGTGGTGACAGATACGCAGTATTTT. This chain connects TRBV5-6 to TRBJ2-3; 11 bases are shared with TRBD1. The germline gives CDR1 SGHDT, CDR2 YYEEEE. With V trimmed by 2 bases and J by 3 bases, 11 bases remained unmatched. CDR3 length: 18 amino acids.

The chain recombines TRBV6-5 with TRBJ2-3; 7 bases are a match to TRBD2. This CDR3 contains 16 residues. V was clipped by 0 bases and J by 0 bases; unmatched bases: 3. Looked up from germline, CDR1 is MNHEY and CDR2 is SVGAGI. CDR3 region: CASSYSLSGSTDTQYF. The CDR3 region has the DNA TGTGCCAGCAGTTACTCCCTTAGCGGGAGCACAGATACGCAGTATTTT.

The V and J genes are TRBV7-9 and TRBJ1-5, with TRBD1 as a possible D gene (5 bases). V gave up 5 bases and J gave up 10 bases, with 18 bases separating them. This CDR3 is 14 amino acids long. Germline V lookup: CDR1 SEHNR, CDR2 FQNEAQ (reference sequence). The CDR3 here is CASSLGTGDEPQHF. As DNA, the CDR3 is TGTGCCAGCAGCCTGGGGACGGGAGACGAACCCCAGCATTTT.

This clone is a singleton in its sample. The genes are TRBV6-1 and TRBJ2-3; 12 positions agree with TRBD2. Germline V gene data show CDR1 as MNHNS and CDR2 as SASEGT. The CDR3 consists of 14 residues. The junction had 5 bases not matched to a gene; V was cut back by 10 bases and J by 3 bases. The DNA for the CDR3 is TGTGCCACCCAACTAGCGGGGGGAACAGATACGCAGTATTTT. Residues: CATQLAGGTDTQYF.

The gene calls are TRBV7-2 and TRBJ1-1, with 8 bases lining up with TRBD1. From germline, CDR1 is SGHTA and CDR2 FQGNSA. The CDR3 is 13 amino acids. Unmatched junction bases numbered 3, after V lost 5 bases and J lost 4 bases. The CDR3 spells CASSPGGGTEAFF. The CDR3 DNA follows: TGTGCCAGCAGCCCAGGGGGCGGCACTGAAGCTTTCTTT.

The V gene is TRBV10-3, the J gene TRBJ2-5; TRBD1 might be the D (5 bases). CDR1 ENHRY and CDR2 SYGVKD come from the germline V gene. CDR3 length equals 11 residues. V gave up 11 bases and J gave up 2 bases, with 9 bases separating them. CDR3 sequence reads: CAGAWQETQYF. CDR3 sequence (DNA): TGTGCCGGGGCGTGGCAAGAGACCCAGTACTTC.

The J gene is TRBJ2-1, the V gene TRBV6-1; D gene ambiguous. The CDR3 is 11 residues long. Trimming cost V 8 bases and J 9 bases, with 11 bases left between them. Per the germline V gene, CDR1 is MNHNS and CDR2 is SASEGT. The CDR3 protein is CASREEREQFF. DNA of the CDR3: TGTGCCAGCCGAGAGGAGCGTGAGCAGTTCTTC.

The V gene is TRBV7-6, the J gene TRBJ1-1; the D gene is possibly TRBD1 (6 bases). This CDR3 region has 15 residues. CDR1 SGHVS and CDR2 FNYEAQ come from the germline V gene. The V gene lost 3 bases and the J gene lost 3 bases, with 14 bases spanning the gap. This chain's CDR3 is CASSLGIGGDTEAFF. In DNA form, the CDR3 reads TGTGCCAGCAGCTTGGGAATAGGGGGGGACACTGAAGCTTTCTTT.

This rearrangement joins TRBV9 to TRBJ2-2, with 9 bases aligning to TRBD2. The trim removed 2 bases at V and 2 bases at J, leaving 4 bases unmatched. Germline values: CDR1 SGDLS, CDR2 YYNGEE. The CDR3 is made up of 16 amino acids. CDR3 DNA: TGTGCCAGCAGCGTGAGCGGGGGGCAAAACACCGGGGAGCTGTTTTTT. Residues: CASSVSGGQNTGELFF.

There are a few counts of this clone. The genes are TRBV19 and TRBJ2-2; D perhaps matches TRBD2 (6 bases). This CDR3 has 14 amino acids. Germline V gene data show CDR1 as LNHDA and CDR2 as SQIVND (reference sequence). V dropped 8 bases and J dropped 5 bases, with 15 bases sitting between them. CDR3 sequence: CASSGTLRTGELFF. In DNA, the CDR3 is TGTGCCAGTTCCGGGACTCTGCGAACCGGGGAGCTGTTTTTT.

CDR3 amino acids: CASTIRGLAGLRTDTQYF. CDR3 nucleotide sequence: TGTGCCAGCACTATCCGGGGACTAGCGGGATTACGCACAGATACGCAGTATTTT. The rearrangement uses TRBV7-2 and TRBJ2-3; 13 bases fit TRBD2. After removal of 7 bases from V and 1 base from J, the junction contained 11 bases not matched to a gene. This CDR3 is built from 18 residues. Germline CDR1 reads SGHTA; CDR2 reads FQGNSA. Supplemented by reference TRBV7-2 and TRBJ2-3, the full variable domain reads GAGVSQSPSNKVTEKGKDVELRCDPISGHTALYWYRQSLGQGLEFLIYFQGNSAPDKSGLPSDRFSAERTGGSVSTLTIQRTQQEDSAVYLCASTIRGLAGLRTDTQYFGPGTRLTVL.

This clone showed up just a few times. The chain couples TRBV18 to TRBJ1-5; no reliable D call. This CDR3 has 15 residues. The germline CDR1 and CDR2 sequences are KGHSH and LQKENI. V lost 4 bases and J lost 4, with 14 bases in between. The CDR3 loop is CASSQSRLGNQPQHF. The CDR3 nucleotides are TGTGCCAGCTCACAAAGCCGCCTCGGGAATCAGCCCCAGCATTTT.